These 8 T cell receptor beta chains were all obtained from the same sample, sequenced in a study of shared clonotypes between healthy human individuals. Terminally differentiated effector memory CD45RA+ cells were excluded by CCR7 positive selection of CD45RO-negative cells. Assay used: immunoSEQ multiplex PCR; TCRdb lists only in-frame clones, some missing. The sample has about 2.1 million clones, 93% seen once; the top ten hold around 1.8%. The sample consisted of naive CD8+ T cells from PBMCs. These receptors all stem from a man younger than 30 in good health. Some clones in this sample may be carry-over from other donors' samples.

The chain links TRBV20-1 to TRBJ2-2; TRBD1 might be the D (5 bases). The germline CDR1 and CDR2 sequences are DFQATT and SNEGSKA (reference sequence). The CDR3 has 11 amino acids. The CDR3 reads CSQQVAGELFF. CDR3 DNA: TGCAGCCAACAGGTTGCCGGGGAGCTGTTTTTT.

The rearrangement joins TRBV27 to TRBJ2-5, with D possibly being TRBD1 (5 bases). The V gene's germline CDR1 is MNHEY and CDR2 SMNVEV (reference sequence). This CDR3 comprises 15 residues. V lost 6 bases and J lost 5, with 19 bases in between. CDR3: CASSADRGPVETQYF. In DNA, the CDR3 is TGTGCCAGCAGCGCCGACAGAGGACCCGTGGAGACCCAGTACTTC.

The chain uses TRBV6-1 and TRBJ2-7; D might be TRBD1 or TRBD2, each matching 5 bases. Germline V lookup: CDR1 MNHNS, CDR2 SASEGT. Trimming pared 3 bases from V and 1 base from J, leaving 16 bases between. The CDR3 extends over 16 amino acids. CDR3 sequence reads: CASSETGQLPSYEQYF. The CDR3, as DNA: TGTGCCAGCAGTGAGACGGGGCAGCTACCGTCCTACGAGCAGTACTTC.

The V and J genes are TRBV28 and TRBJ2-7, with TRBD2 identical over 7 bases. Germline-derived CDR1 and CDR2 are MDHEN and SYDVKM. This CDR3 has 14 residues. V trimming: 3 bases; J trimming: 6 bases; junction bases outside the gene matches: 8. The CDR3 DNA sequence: TGTGCCAGCAGTTTTCCCGGGAGGATACGCGAGCAGTACTTC. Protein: CASSFPGRIREQYF.

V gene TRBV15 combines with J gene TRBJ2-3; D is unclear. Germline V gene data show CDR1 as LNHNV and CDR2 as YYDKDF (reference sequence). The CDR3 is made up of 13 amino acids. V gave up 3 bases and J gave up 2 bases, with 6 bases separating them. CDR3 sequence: CATSRAVTDTQYF. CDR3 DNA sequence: TGTGCCACCAGCAGGGCGGTCACAGATACGCAGTATTTT.

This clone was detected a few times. The CDR3 spells CAGGIGGLGAFF. The CDR3 nucleotides read TGTGCCGGAGGCATTGGGGGGTTAGGCGCTTTCTTT. V and J are TRBV30 and TRBJ1-1, with a possible D match to TRBD1 (5 bases). With 8 bases removed from V and 11 bases from J, the gap between germline ends came to 21 bases. Germline CDR1 is GTSNPN and CDR2 is SVGIG (reference sequence). The CDR3 runs 12 residues.

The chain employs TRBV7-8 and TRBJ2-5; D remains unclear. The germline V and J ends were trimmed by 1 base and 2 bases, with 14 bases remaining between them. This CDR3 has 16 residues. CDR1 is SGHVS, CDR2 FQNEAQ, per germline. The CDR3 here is CASSLGPTQTQETQYF. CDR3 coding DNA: TGTGCCAGCAGCTTAGGTCCCACCCAGACTCAAGAGACCCAGTACTTC.

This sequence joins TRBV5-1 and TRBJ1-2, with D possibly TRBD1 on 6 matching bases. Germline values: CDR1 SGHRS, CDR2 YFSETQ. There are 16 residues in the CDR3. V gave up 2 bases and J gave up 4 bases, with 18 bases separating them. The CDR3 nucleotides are TGCGCCAGCAGCTTCTCACAGGGTTTTAGCGGCTATGGCTACACCTTC. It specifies CASSFSQGFSGYGYTF.